Listed below are T cell receptor beta chains from one sample, sequenced in a study of T cell changes during pregnancy in multiple sclerosis. Clones were sequenced by immunoSEQ multiplex PCR, and TCRdb holds only the in-frame ones, with some missing. The data contain 71,000 or so clones, about 92% of them singletons. Sequences were derived from peripheral blood, sampled in the third trimester of pregnancy. These receptors all stem from a female donor with multiple sclerosis, enrolled in a pregnancy study. The CDR3 runs from the conserved cysteine through the conserved F or W. The D gene is left open where the match is weak. Size values are once, few and many counts, or a class for expanded clones, and some rows have none.

NA | TRBJ2-7 | TRBV7-9 | NA | TGTGCCAGCAGCTCCCGACTAGTTGGGCACTCCTACGAGCAGTACTTC | CASSSRLVGHSYEQYF
TRBD2 | TRBJ2-7 | TRBV28 | NA | TGTGCCAGCACCCTGCCGGGACTAGCGCACGAGCAGTACTTC | CASTLPGLAHEQYF
NA | TRBJ2-5 | TRBV5-4 | NA | TGTGCCAGCATAGGCCGAGGAACCCAGTACTTC | CASIGRGTQYF
NA | TRBJ1-6 | TRBV13 | NA | TGTGCCAGCAGCTTAGGCCAGGGGCTAAGGTCACCCCTCCACTTT | CASSLGQGLRSPLHF
NA | TRBJ1-4 | TRBV7-9 | NA | TGTGCCAGCAGCTTAGACGGGGGAAGTGAAAAACTGTTTTTT | CASSLDGGSEKLFF
NA | TRBJ1-2 | TRBV9 | NA | TGTGCCAGCAGCGTAGGTAACGGTTTTGGCTACACCTTC | CASSVGNGFGYTF
NA | TRBJ1-4 | TRBV4-2 | many | TGTGCCAGCAGCCAACGGGCAACTAATGAAAAACTGTTTTTT | CASSQRATNEKLFF
TRBD1 | TRBJ1-1 | TRBV28 | NA | TGTGCCAGCAGACCCATAATCGACAGGGGGCTGAGCACTGAAGCTTTCTTT | CASRPIIDRGLSTEAFF
TRBD2 | TRBJ2-7 | TRBV5-1 | NA | TGCGCCAGCAGCTCCGTAATAATTGGACTAGCGGGAGGGCCTAAGGAGCAGTACTTC | CASSSVIIGLAGGPKEQYF
TRBD2 | TRBJ2-5 | TRBV29-1 | once | TGCAGCGCCGTTCCGGGACTAGCGGGAGAATGGACCCAGTACTTC | CSAVPGLAGEWTQYF
NA | TRBJ2-7 | TRBV10-3 | NA | TGTGCCATCAGTGAGGGGGCTGGTTTCGAGCAGTACTTC | CAISEGAGFEQYF
TRBD2 | TRBJ2-3 | TRBV28 | NA | TGTGCCAGTCTCTCACTAGCGGGAGGCCCTCCCCGCACAGATACGCAGTATTTT | CASLSLAGGPPRTDTQYF
NA | TRBJ2-7 | TRBV6-5 | NA | TGTGCCAGCTCTGAAGCTAGCGACCCCGAGCAGTACTTC | CASSEASDPEQYF
TRBD1 | TRBJ2-1 | TRBV19 | NA | TGTGCCAGTAGTATAGGGACAGGGTCCCAAACCAATGAGCAGTTCTTC | CASSIGTGSQTNEQFF
NA | TRBJ2-1 | TRBV4-3 | once | TGCGCCAGCAGCCCTGATACGGGAGTCTACAATGAGCAGTTCTTC | CASSPDTGVYNEQFF
NA | TRBJ2-6 | TRBV18 | once | TGTGCCAGCTCATCTACAGACTCTGGGGCCAACGTCCTGACTTTC | CASSSTDSGANVLTF
TRBD1 | TRBJ2-7 | TRBV5-6 | NA | TGTGCCAGCAGCCGACAGGGCGTCTCCTACGAGCAGTACTTC | CASSRQGVSYEQYF
TRBD1 | TRBJ1-2 | TRBV6-1 | NA | TGTGCCAGCAGACCGGGACAGGGACACTATGGCTACACCTTC | CASRPGQGHYGYTF
NA | TRBJ2-1 | TRBV5-5 | NA | TGTGCCAGCAGCATTTTAGCGACTGAGCAGTTCTTC | CASSILATEQFF
NA | TRBJ2-5 | TRBV5-8 | NA | TGTGCCAGCAGCTTGGATATACAAGAGACCCAGTACTTC | CASSLDIQETQYF
NA | TRBJ2-4 | TRBV5-4 | NA | TGTGCCAGCAGTGTGAGGGAGGCCAAAAACATTCAGTACTTC | CASSVREAKNIQYF
NA | TRBJ2-7 | TRBV14 | NA | TGTGCCAGCAGCCAATACCAGGGGAAGGGGGTCTACGAGCAGTACTTC | CASSQYQGKGVYEQYF
TRBD1 | TRBJ2-7 | TRBV18 | once | TGTGCCAGCTCACCACCTGGGACAGGGGACCCAGAGCAGTACTTC | CASSPPGTGDPEQYF
TRBD2 | TRBJ2-1 | TRBV11-3 | NA | TGTGCCAGCAGCACCCCGGGACTAGCGGGTTTACAGTTCTTC | CASSTPGLAGLQFF
NA | TRBJ2-5 | TRBV11-2 | NA | TGTGCCAGCAGCTCCTCAGGGGTGAGAGAGACCCAGTACTTC | CASSSSGVRETQYF
TRBD1 | TRBJ1-3 | TRBV13 | NA | TGTGCCAGCAGTAGAGACAGGGGGCGAAGAAACACCATATATTTT | CASSRDRGRRNTIYF
TRBD2 | TRBJ2-1 | TRBV5-4 | NA | TGTGCCAGCAGCTTGGCTAGCGGGATGATACATGAGCAGTTCTTC | CASSLASGMIHEQFF
NA | TRBJ2-2 | TRBV5-4 | NA | TGTGCCAGCAGCTTAGGGCAGGGAATCGGGGAGCTGTTTTTT | CASSLGQGIGELFF
NA | TRBJ1-6 | TRBV10-1 | NA | TGCGCCAGCAGTACAGAAGGATCACCCCTCCACTTT | CASSTEGSPLHF
TRBD1 | TRBJ1-4 | TRBV28 | NA | TGTGCCAGCAGCATACAGGGGCGGACTAATGAAAAACTGTTTTTT | CASSIQGRTNEKLFF
NA | TRBJ2-6 | TRBV19 | NA | TGTGCCAGTAGTCTTGTTATTTCTGGGGCCAACGTCCTGACTTTC | CASSLVISGANVLTF
NA | TRBJ2-1 | TRBV7-8 | once | TGTGCCAGCAGCTCCATCCAGGGCTATGAGCAGTTCTTC | CASSSIQGYEQFF
NA | TRBJ2-1 | TRBV10-2 | NA | TGCGCCAGCAGGACACCAAAGGGGAAGTCCTACAATGAGCAGTTCTTC | CASRTPKGKSYNEQFF
NA | TRBJ2-3 | TRBV21-1 | NA | TGTGCCAGCAATGAGGGGGTAAAAGACACAGATACGCAGTATTTT | CASNEGVKDTDTQYF
NA | TRBJ2-1 | TRBV5-4 | NA | TGTGCCAGCACCACTCTAGCGAACGGCTACAATGAGCAGTTCTTC | CASTTLANGYNEQFF
NA | TRBJ2-3 | TRBV2 | NA | TGTGCCAGCAGTGAACAGGGCTCAGATACGCAGTATTTT | CASSEQGSDTQYF
TRBD1 | TRBJ2-5 | TRBV30 | once | TGTGCCTGGACCCTGACAGGGGTTGAGACCCAGTACTTC | CAWTLTGVETQYF